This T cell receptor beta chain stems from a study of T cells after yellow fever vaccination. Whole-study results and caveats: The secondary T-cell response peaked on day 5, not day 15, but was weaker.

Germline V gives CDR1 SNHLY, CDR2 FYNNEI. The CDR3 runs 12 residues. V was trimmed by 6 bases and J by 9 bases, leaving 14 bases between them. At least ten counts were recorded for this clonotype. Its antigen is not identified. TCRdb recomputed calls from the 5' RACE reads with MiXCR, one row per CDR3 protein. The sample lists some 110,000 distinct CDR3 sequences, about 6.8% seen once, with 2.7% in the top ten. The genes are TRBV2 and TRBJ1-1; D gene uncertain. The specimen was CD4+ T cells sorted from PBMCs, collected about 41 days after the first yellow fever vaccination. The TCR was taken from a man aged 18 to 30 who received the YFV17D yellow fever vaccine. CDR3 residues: CASSQDTGKAFF. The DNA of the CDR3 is TGTGCCAGCAGCCAAGATACGGGAAAAGCTTTCTTT.